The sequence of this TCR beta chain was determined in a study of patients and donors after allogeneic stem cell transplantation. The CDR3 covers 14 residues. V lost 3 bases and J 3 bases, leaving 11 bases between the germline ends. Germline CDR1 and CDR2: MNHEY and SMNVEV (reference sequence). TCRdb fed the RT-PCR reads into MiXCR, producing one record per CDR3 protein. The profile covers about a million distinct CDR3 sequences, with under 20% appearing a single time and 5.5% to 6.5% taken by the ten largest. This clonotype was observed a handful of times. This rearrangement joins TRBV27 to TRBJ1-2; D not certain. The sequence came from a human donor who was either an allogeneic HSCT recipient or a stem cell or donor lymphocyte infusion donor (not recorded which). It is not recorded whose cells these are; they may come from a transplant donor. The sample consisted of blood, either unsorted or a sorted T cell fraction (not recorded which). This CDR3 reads CASSLKGSDYGYTF. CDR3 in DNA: TGTGCCAGCAGTTTGAAGGGCAGCGACTATGGCTACACCTTC.